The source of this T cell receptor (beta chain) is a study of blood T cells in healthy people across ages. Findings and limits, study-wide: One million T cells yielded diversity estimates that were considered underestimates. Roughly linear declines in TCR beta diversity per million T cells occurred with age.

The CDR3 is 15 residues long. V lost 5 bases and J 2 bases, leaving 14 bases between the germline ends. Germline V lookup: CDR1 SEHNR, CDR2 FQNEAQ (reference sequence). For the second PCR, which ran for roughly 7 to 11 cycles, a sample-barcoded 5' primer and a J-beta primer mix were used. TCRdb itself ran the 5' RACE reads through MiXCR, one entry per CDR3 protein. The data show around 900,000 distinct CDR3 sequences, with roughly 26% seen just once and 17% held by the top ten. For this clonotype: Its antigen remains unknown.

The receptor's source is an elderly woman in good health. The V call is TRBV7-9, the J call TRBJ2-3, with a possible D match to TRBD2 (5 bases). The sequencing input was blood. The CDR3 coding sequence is TGTGCCAGCAGCGACCCGGGGAGAGACACAGATACGCAGTATTTT. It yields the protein CASSDPGRDTDTQYF.